The 21 T cell receptor beta chains below all came from one sample that was sequenced in a study of blood T cell repertoires in COVID-19. Generated by immunoSEQ multiplex PCR, the TCRdb table keeps only in-frame clones and is missing some. Seen here are more than 85,000 clones, 70% to 90% observed once, and the top ten hold over 2.5%. Sequencing was done on a sample of peripheral blood. These receptors originate from a woman older than 75 with acute or convalescent COVID-19.

The chain carries TRBV4-3 and TRBJ2-1; 11 bases are shared with TRBD2. Germline V lookup: CDR1 LGHNA, CDR2 YSLEER. Germline trimming cut 0 bases from V and 4 bases from J; bases unmatched to any gene: 2. CDR3 length: 16 amino acids. CDR3 in amino acids: CASSQDLAGGYNEQFF. The CDR3 DNA reads as TGCGCCAGCAGCCAAGATCTAGCGGGGGGTTACAATGAGCAGTTCTTC.

This chain connects TRBV27 to TRBJ2-7; 10 nucleotides agree with TRBD2. CDR3 length: 13 residues. Germline loops: CDR1 MNHEY, CDR2 SMNVEV (reference sequence). With 11 bases clipped from V and 5 bases from J, the junction kept 9 bases outside the gene matches. CDR3 region: CAAKQAGGHEQYF. The CDR3 coding sequence is TGTGCCGCCAAACAAGCGGGAGGGCACGAGCAGTACTTC.

This rearrangement joins TRBV5-4 to TRBJ2-1; 10 bases fit TRBD1. Germline V gives CDR1 SGHNT, CDR2 YYREEE (reference sequence). Germline trimming cut 3 bases from V and 8 bases from J; bases unmatched to any gene: 2. The CDR3 runs to 13 residues. The DNA for the CDR3 is TGTGCCAGCAGCTCCGGGACAGGGGATGAGCAGTTCTTC. This translates into CASSSGTGDEQFF.

This clone appeared once. The chain's CDR3 is CASSPTSGRIHNEQFF. CDR3 bases: TGTGCCAGCAGCCCGACTAGCGGGAGGATCCACAATGAGCAGTTCTTC. This rearrangement joins TRBV7-2 to TRBJ2-1, with 13 bases that match TRBD2. The CDR3 spans 16 residues. V dropped 5 bases and J dropped 5; count of bases not matched to a gene: 6. Germline V gives CDR1 SGHTA, CDR2 FQGNSA.

This clone came up a few times. The chain links TRBV18 to TRBJ1-2, with 7 bases that match TRBD1. The germline CDR1 and CDR2 sequences are KGHSH and LQKENI. J was trimmed by 8 bases and V by 3 bases; bases with no gene match: 6. This CDR3 region has 13 residues. This CDR3 reads CASSPTGTGGYTF. The CDR3 DNA follows: TGTGCCAGCTCACCGACAGGGACGGGCGGCTACACCTTC.

The CDR3 sequence: CASSQQTDHSGNTIYF. The CDR3 DNA reads as TGTGCCAGCTCCCAGCAGACAGACCACTCTGGAAACACCATATATTTT. The chain couples TRBV18 to TRBJ1-3; TRBD1 might be the D (5 bases). The CDR3 is 16 amino acids. The germline V gene has CDR1 KGHSH and CDR2 LQKENI. V was shortened by 6 bases and J by 0 bases, with 15 bases between the two germline ends.

The chain couples TRBV28 to TRBJ2-1, with D possibly being TRBD1 (5 bases). V was cut by 4 bases and J by 12 bases, with 13 bases left in between. Per germline, CDR1 MDHEN and CDR2 SYDVKM. This CDR3 is built from 12 residues. CDR3 in amino acids: CASSSTGLGQFF. The CDR3 region has the DNA TGTGCCAGCAGTTCTACAGGTCTCGGGCAGTTCTTC.

This chain joins TRBV19 and TRBJ2-1; D is unresolved. CDR1 is LNHDA and CDR2 is SQIVND in the germline V gene (reference sequence). The germline V and J ends were trimmed by 5 bases and 4 bases, with 3 bases remaining between them. The CDR3 length is 11 residues. CDR3 nucleotide sequence: TGTGCCAGTAGTCAATACAATGAGCAGTTCTTC. Translation gives CASSQYNEQFF.

This chain uses TRBV6-5 with TRBJ1-5, with 7 bases that match TRBD1. Germline CDR1 is MNHEY and CDR2 is SVGAGI. The V and J ends lost 6 bases and 8 bases, in that order; junction bases with no gene match: 13. This CDR3 spans 15 amino acids. For the CDR3, the DNA is TGTGCCAGCAGCCTTGACAGGGACCCTTTGAAGCCCCAGCATTTT. This encodes CASSLDRDPLKPQHF.

The J gene is TRBJ1-2, the V gene TRBV5-8, with TRBD1 matching over 10 bases. Germline loops: CDR1 SGHTS, CDR2 YDEGEE. After removal of 3 bases from V and 1 base from J, the junction contained 6 bases not matched to a gene. This CDR3 has 16 residues. The CDR3: CASSYRDRGFNYGYTF. The DNA for the CDR3 is TGTGCCAGCAGCTACCGGGACAGGGGATTTAACTATGGCTACACCTTC.

The sample holds a few counts of this clone. J is TRBJ1-5 and V is TRBV28; possibly TRBD1 for D (6 bases). This CDR3 comprises 17 residues. CDR1 is MDHEN, CDR2 SYDVKM, per germline. The V gene lost 3 bases and the J gene lost 2 bases, with 17 bases spanning the gap. Written as DNA, the CDR3 is TGTGCCAGCAGTTTTAAACCGGGGGGGGGCGGCAATCAGCCCCAGCATTTT. This encodes CASSFKPGGGGNQPQHF. Filled out from reference TRBV28 and TRBJ1-5, the complete variable domain reads DVKVTQSSRYLVKRTGEKVFLECVQDMDHENMFWYRQDPGLGLRLIYFSYDVKMKEKGDIPEGYSVSREKKERFSLILESASTNQTSMYLCASSFKPGGGGNQPQHFGDGTRLSIL.

Concerning this clone: Sequence at one end of the junction differs from germline and may be a read error. CDR3 in amino acids: CASSIGGSERETKYF. In DNA form, the CDR3 reads TGTGCCAGTAGTATTGGGGGGAGTGAGCGAGAGACCAAGTACTTC. The chain combines TRBV19 with TRBJ2-5; a possible D gene is TRBD2 (6 bases). The CDR3 covers 15 residues. Germline V gene sequence: CDR1 LNHDA, CDR2 SQIVND (reference sequence).

V usage is TRBV11-2 and J usage is TRBJ1-1; no clear D gene. There are 15 residues in the CDR3. V was shortened by 5 bases and J by 0 bases, with 13 bases between the two germline ends. Germline-derived CDR1 and CDR2 are SGHAT and FQNNGV. The CDR3 nucleotides are TGTGCCAGCAGCCGTAACCTGTACTTGAACACTGAAGCTTTCTTT. This translates into CASSRNLYLNTEAFF. The variable domain in full, with the rest retrieved from reference TRBV11-2 and TRBJ1-1, is EAGVAQSPRYKIIEKRQSVAFWCNPISGHATLYWYQQILGQGPKLLIQFQNNGVVDDSQLPKDRFSAERLKGVDSTLKIQPAKLEDSAVYLCASSRNLYLNTEAFFGQGTRLTVV.

This clone was seen only a few times. The chain employs TRBV5-1 and TRBJ2-3; maybe TRBD2 (5 bases). The germline V gene encodes CDR1 SGHRS and CDR2 YFSETQ. The CDR3 runs to 15 residues. The ends were cut back, 2 bases at V and 2 bases at J, with 12 bases in the middle. Here the CDR3 DNA reads TGCGCCAGCAGCTTATCGAGCGGACTCACAGATACGCAGTATTTT. Its protein is CASSLSSGLTDTQYF.

The chain employs TRBV2 and TRBJ2-5; TRBD2 might be the D (6 bases). Germline-derived CDR1 and CDR2 are SNHLY and FYNNEI. V was shortened by 4 bases and J by 0 bases, with 21 bases between the two germline ends. This CDR3 region has 18 residues. The CDR3 nucleotides are TGTGCCAGCAGTGGGGGGACTGACCTTATGGTCTACCAAGAGACCCAGTACTTC. The encoded protein is CASSGGTDLMVYQETQYF.

The chain joins TRBV7-9 to TRBJ1-2; the D gene is possibly TRBD1 (6 bases). The CDR3 is 17 amino acids. Trimming removed 1 base at V and 3 bases at J, with 18 bases between. CDR1 and CDR2 from the germline V gene are SEHNR and FQNEAQ (reference sequence). In nucleotides, the CDR3 is TGTGCCAGCAGCTTAGGCTTAATTCCGGACAGCTACTATGGCTACACCTTC. Translating it yields CASSLGLIPDSYYGYTF.

This chain links TRBV25-1 with TRBJ2-7, with D perhaps TRBD2 (7 bases). The V end lost 7 bases, the J end lost 3 bases, and 16 bases lay between the germline ends. The CDR3 spans 14 residues. Germline CDR1 and CDR2: MGHDK and SYGVNS. The CDR3: CASNRGGGYYEQYF. The CDR3 DNA is TGTGCCAGCAATCGTGGGGGGGGCTACTACGAGCAGTACTTC.

The chain employs TRBV2 and TRBJ1-6, with D maybe TRBD1 (5 bases). V lost 3 bases and J 4 bases, leaving 13 bases between the germline ends. Germline CDR1 reads SNHLY; CDR2 reads FYNNEI. The length of the CDR3 is 16 residues. CDR3 DNA: TGTGCCAGCAGTGAGATTGGGGGGGAATATAATTCACCCCTCCACTTT. The encoded protein is CASSEIGGEYNSPLHF.

The gene calls are TRBV7-3 and TRBJ2-1; D is uncertain. CDR1 is SGHTA, CDR2 FQGTGA, per germline. The CDR3 is 15 amino acids. V lost 5 bases, J lost 6 bases, and 17 bases lay in between. This CDR3 reads CASSPFPRPINEQFF. The DNA for the CDR3 is TGTGCCAGCAGCCCCTTCCCGCGGCCCATCAATGAGCAGTTCTTC.

V usage is TRBV4-2 and J usage is TRBJ2-2; 12 positions agree with TRBD2. The CDR3 is made up of 15 amino acids. The germline CDR1 and CDR2 sequences are LGHNA and YNFKEQ. The junction had 2 bases not matched to a gene; V was cut back by 4 bases and J by 5 bases. The CDR3 spells CASSRLAGATGELFF. The CDR3 DNA is TGTGCCAGCAGCCGACTAGCGGGAGCGACCGGGGAGCTGTTTTTT.

The CDR3 loop reads CASSQQGQGSLQETQYF. CDR3 DNA: TGCGCCAGCAGCCAACAGGGACAGGGGTCATTACAAGAGACCCAGTACTTC. V gene TRBV4-3 combines with J gene TRBJ2-5; 10 nucleotides match TRBD1. The CDR3 is made up of 17 amino acids. The V gene's germline CDR1 is LGHNA and CDR2 YSLEER. V shed 2 bases and J 2 bases; nucleotides not matched to a gene: 8.